Listed here are 29 T cell receptor beta chains from one sample, sequenced in a study of cytomegalovirus exposure and HLA in healthy donors (dated by TCRdb to 2016 to 2017). Receptor libraries were prepared by the immunoSEQ multiplex PCR assay. A mixture of 60 forward primers for TCR Vbeta segments and 13 reverse primers for TCR Jbeta segments was used in the multiplex PCR. TCRdb provides this immuneACCESS table in a form limited to in-frame rearrangements. Some clones are lacking; in checked studies, under half of them reflect an unresolved V gene, and why the rest are absent is not known. The sample table lists fewer than 200,000 clones, 84% of them with a count of one. In total, the top ten clones hold around 1% of the sample. What was sequenced was PBMCs. These receptors all come from a man aged 30-40 years in good health and CMV-seronegative.

This chain connects TRBV14 to TRBJ2-7; tentative D call: TRBD2 (6 bases). CDR1 and CDR2 from the germline V gene are SGHDN and FVKESK. The CDR3 loop spans 14 amino acids. V was cut by 5 bases and J by 6 bases, with 17 bases left in between. CDR3 loop: CASSKGSWGGEQYF. The CDR3 DNA reads as TGTGCCAGCAGCAAGGGTAGCTGGGGAGGCGAGCAGTACTTC.

The gene calls are TRBV7-2 and TRBJ1-1; 9 bases align to TRBD1. The CDR3 covers 15 residues. Per germline, CDR1 SGHTA and CDR2 FQGNSA. J was trimmed by 3 bases and V by 4 bases; bases with no gene match: 6. This CDR3 reads CASSSQGARYTEAFF. The CDR3 nucleotides are TGTGCCAGCAGCTCACAGGGGGCAAGGTACACTGAAGCTTTCTTT.

V and J are TRBV27 and TRBJ2-7, with TRBD1 identical over 8 bases. Germline CDR1 is MNHEY and CDR2 is SMNVEV (reference sequence). CDR3 length: 17 residues. V was clipped by 7 bases and J by 2 bases; unmatched bases: 16. The chain's CDR3 is CASTIPGQDAPTYEQYF. The DNA for the CDR3 is TGTGCCAGCACCATTCCGGGACAGGACGCTCCGACCTACGAGCAGTACTTC.

The chain uses TRBV5-1 and TRBJ2-7; possible D gene TRBD2, 5 bases. Germline CDR1 and CDR2: SGHRS and YFSETQ. This CDR3 has 14 residues. Trimming removed 3 bases at V and 3 bases at J, with 13 bases between. The CDR3 DNA is TGCGCCAGCAGCTCCGAGGGTCGGAACTACGAGCAGTACTTC. It specifies CASSSEGRNYEQYF.

The J gene is TRBJ2-5, the V gene TRBV6-6; 11 positions agree with TRBD2. Germline assignment: CDR1 MNHNY and CDR2 SVGAGI (reference sequence). After removal of 2 bases from V and 3 bases from J, the junction contained 2 bases not matched to a gene. CDR3 size: 15 residues. The CDR3 reads CASSYGLAGEETQYF. CDR3 bases: TGTGCCAGCAGTTACGGACTAGCGGGCGAAGAGACCCAGTACTTC.

The V gene is TRBV7-9, the J gene TRBJ2-7; 7 bases are a match to TRBD1. The germline gives CDR1 SEHNR, CDR2 FQNEAQ (reference sequence). The CDR3 is made up of 16 amino acids. The V gene end was trimmed by 2 bases and the J gene end by 5 bases; junction bases not matched to a gene: 12. CDR3 coding DNA: TGTGCCAGCAGCTTACCCAATACAGGGGAGAGGAACGAGCAGTACTTC. Protein sequence: CASSLPNTGERNEQYF.

This chain uses TRBV6-1 with TRBJ1-3; 7 positions match TRBD1. Germline loops: CDR1 MNHNS, CDR2 SASEGT. The CDR3 spans 16 residues. Losses at the gene ends were 2 bases for V and 14 bases for J; bases not matched to a gene: 18. CDR3 DNA: TGTGCCAGCAGTGAATACGGGAGACAGGGAATCGATTCTTTATATTTT. Its protein product is CASSEYGRQGIDSLYF.

The gene calls are TRBV5-1 and TRBJ2-3; 11 nucleotides align to TRBD2. The CDR3 contains 17 residues. CDR1 SGHRS and CDR2 YFSETQ come from the germline V gene. J gave up 1 base and V 1 base, and 5 bases lay outside the gene matches. The chain's CDR3 is CASSLMTSGVRTDTQYF. For the CDR3, the DNA is TGCGCCAGCAGCTTGATGACTAGCGGGGTCCGCACAGATACGCAGTATTTT. Full variable domain (remainder filled in from reference TRBV5-1 and TRBJ2-3): KAGVTQTPRYLIKTRGQQVTLSCSPISGHRSVSWYQQTPGQGLQFLFEYFSETQRNKGNFPGRFSGRQFSNSRSEMNVSTLELGDSALYLCASSLMTSGVRTDTQYFGPGTRLTVL.

The chain joins TRBV6-1 to TRBJ2-1, with 7 positions matching TRBD1. From germline, CDR1 is MNHNS and CDR2 SASEGT. The junction had 6 bases not matched to a gene; V was cut back by 7 bases and J by 6 bases. This CDR3 spans 13 amino acids. The CDR3 sequence: CASTSGDSNEQFF. CDR3 sequence (DNA): TGTGCCAGCACCTCCGGGGACAGCAATGAGCAGTTCTTC.

This clone was picked up one time. This chain joins TRBV6-6 and TRBJ2-3; 7 bases fit TRBD2. There are 15 residues in the CDR3. Germline V gives CDR1 MNHNY, CDR2 SVGAGI (reference sequence). Losses at the gene ends were 5 bases for V and 2 bases for J; bases not matched to a gene: 7. This chain's CDR3 is CASSPTGGITDTQYF. In DNA, the CDR3 is TGTGCCAGCAGTCCTACGGGGGGAATCACAGATACGCAGTATTTT.

V gene TRBV6-1 combines with J gene TRBJ1-5; no firm D call. The CDR3 totals 15 residues. With 4 bases removed from V and 1 base from J, the gap between germline ends came to 11 bases. CDR1 MNHNS and CDR2 SASEGT come from the germline V gene. The CDR3 spells CASSGPTGSNQPQHF. Written as DNA, the CDR3 is TGTGCCAGCAGTGGACCGACGGGGAGCAATCAGCCCCAGCATTTT.

The V call is TRBV2, the J call TRBJ2-2, with TRBD1 identical over 7 bases. Trimming cost V 6 bases and J 0 bases; bases outside gene matches: 1. In germline, CDR1 is SNHLY, CDR2 FYNNEI. This CDR3 region has 14 residues. CDR3 amino acids: CASSTGANTGELFF. The CDR3 bases are TGTGCCAGCAGCACAGGGGCGAACACCGGGGAGCTGTTTTTT.

As for this clone: Sequence at one end of the junction differs from germline and may be a read error. The chain links TRBV7-7 to TRBJ2-3, with 9 bases lining up with TRBD2. Germline values: CDR1 SSHAT, CDR2 FNYEAQ (reference sequence). The CDR3 loop spans 15 amino acids. CDR3 DNA sequence: TGTGCTAGCAGCGCAGCGGGGGGAAGCACAGATACGCAGTATTTT. It encodes CASSAAGGSTDTQYF.

The genes are TRBV15 and TRBJ1-1; D is unresolved. V was trimmed by 3 bases and J by 10 bases, leaving 18 bases between them. The germline gives CDR1 LNHNV, CDR2 YYDKDF (reference sequence). The CDR3 loop spans 14 amino acids. The DNA for the CDR3 is TGTGCCACCAGCAGCGGACTAGACTCATCGGGAGCTTTCTTT. This sequence encodes CATSSGLDSSGAFF.

The genes are TRBV10-3 and TRBJ2-2, with TRBD1 as a possible D gene (6 bases). The CDR3 is 14 residues long. Per germline, CDR1 ENHRY and CDR2 SYGVKD. V was trimmed by 5 bases and J by 1 base, leaving 8 bases between them. The CDR3 region is CAISMDRNTGELFF. DNA of the CDR3: TGTGCCATCAGTATGGACAGGAACACCGGGGAGCTGTTTTTT.

The count of this clone is one. This chain connects TRBV7-2 to TRBJ2-3; 8 bases are a match to TRBD2. J gave up 7 bases and V 5 bases, and 5 bases lay outside the gene matches. The CDR3 extends over 13 amino acids. Germline lookup yields CDR1 SGHTA and CDR2 FQGNSA. The CDR3 DNA follows: TGTGCCAGCAGCCCGGGGGGGCGGAATACGCAGTATTTT. As protein: CASSPGGRNTQYF.

Details on this clone: The same CDR3 is also encoded by other DNA sequences in this sample. The chain combines TRBV6-5 with TRBJ1-2; 10 positions agree with TRBD1. The CDR3 covers 13 residues. Germline V lookup: CDR1 MNHEY, CDR2 SVGAGI. Losses at the gene ends were 5 bases for V and 7 bases for J; bases not matched to a gene: 4. CDR3 protein: CASSPGQGFGYTF. In DNA, the CDR3 is TGTGCCAGCAGTCCGGGACAGGGGTTTGGCTACACCTTC.

V usage is TRBV7-3 and J usage is TRBJ2-2, with TRBD2 identical over 7 bases. Trimming at V came to 3 bases and at J to 0 bases, leaving 10 bases not matched to a gene. This CDR3 region has 18 residues. The germline V gene has CDR1 SGHTA and CDR2 FQGTGA. The CDR3 is CASSFPAGRATNTGELFF. The CDR3, as DNA: TGTGCCAGCAGCTTCCCAGCGGGGAGGGCCACGAACACCGGGGAGCTGTTTTTT.

This chain links TRBV6-5 with TRBJ1-5; the match to TRBD1 covers 9 bases. Germline CDR1 reads MNHEY; CDR2 reads SVGAGI. The CDR3 consists of 15 residues. Losses at the gene ends were 6 bases for V and 6 bases for J; bases not matched to a gene: 9. CDR3 in amino acids: CASRDTGGAGQPQHF. As DNA, the CDR3 is TGTGCCAGCAGGGATACAGGGGGCGCAGGTCAGCCCCAGCATTTT.

The CDR3 DNA is TGTGCCAGTAGTAAATACGGGACTAGATTGGCCAATGAGCAGTTCTTC. Translation gives CASSKYGTRLANEQFF. The V call is TRBV19, the J call TRBJ2-1; TRBD2 agrees at 8 bases. Unmatched junction bases numbered 11, after V lost 4 bases and J lost 6 bases. This CDR3 spans 16 amino acids. CDR1 is LNHDA and CDR2 is SQIVND in the germline V gene (reference sequence).

The chain links TRBV5-5 to TRBJ2-5, with D perhaps matching TRBD1 (5 bases). CDR3 length: 15 amino acids. Germline CDR1 and CDR2: SGHKS and YYEKEE (reference sequence). Trimming pared 2 bases from V and 0 bases from J, leaving 11 bases between. The chain's CDR3 is CASSFGAGHQETQYF. The CDR3 nucleotides are TGTGCCAGCAGCTTTGGGGCAGGGCACCAAGAGACCCAGTACTTC.

The chain couples TRBV2 to TRBJ2-7, with 12 bases aligning to TRBD2. The CDR3 totals 15 residues. Germline trimming cut 8 bases from V and 3 bases from J; bases unmatched to any gene: 8. Germline V gives CDR1 SNHLY, CDR2 FYNNEI. The CDR3 region has the DNA TGTGCCAGCGGGCCTCTAGCGGGAGGGCTCTACGAGCAGTACTTC. Its translation is CASGPLAGGLYEQYF.

This clone is a singleton in its sample. This sequence joins TRBV4-1 and TRBJ2-1; possibly TRBD1 for D (6 bases). Germline CDR1 is MGHRA and CDR2 is YSYEKL. The CDR3 length is 14 residues. Trimming took off 8 bases at V and 2 bases at J, with 13 bases between the two ends. The CDR3 loop reads CASGPYRAYNEQFF. DNA for the CDR3: TGCGCCAGCGGACCCTACAGGGCCTACAATGAGCAGTTCTTC.

The chain is built from TRBV5-1 and TRBJ1-4, with 11 bases identical to TRBD1. V gave up 5 bases and J gave up 0 bases; unmatched junction bases: 3. Germline V gene data show CDR1 as SGHRS and CDR2 as YFSETQ. This CDR3 has 16 amino acids. The CDR3 loop is CASSRTGGATNEKLFF. The DNA for the CDR3 is TGCGCCAGCAGTCGGACAGGGGGCGCAACTAATGAAAAACTGTTTTTT.

The chain has TRBV5-4 and TRBJ2-6, with 10 positions matching TRBD1. The CDR3 contains 18 residues. Losses at the gene ends were 4 bases for V and 1 base for J; bases not matched to a gene: 8. Per the germline V gene, CDR1 is SGHNT and CDR2 is YYREEE (reference sequence). CDR3 nucleotides: TGTGCCAGCAGCCCGCCGGGACAGGGGCTATCTGGGGCCAACGTCCTGACTTTC. It codes for CASSPPGQGLSGANVLTF.

The chain combines TRBV19 with TRBJ2-7; maybe TRBD2 (5 bases). CDR3 length: 14 residues. Germline CDR1 LNHDA, CDR2 SQIVND (reference sequence). V was shortened by 4 bases and J by 0 bases, with 10 bases between the two germline ends. CDR3 nucleotide sequence: TGTGCCAGTAGTACTCCTCGGGACTCCTACGAGCAGTACTTC. It codes for CASSTPRDSYEQYF.

The chain couples TRBV5-8 to TRBJ1-1; D perhaps matches TRBD1 (6 bases). From germline, CDR1 is SGHTS and CDR2 YDEGEE. This CDR3 comprises 14 residues. Trimming removed 4 bases from V and 4 bases from J, with 14 bases in between. CDR3 sequence: CASSVNRARTEAFF. The CDR3 coding sequence is TGTGCCAGCAGCGTGAACAGGGCCCGCACTGAAGCTTTCTTT.

The chain carries TRBV7-8 and TRBJ1-2, with D tentatively TRBD1 (5 bases). This CDR3 region has 14 residues. Germline-derived CDR1 and CDR2 are SGHVS and FQNEAQ. V was clipped by 5 bases and J by 8 bases, with 18 bases between them. CDR3 nucleotides: TGTGCCAGCAGCCTCGGGGGGGGTACCGAGGGCTACACCTTC. Translating gives CASSLGGGTEGYTF.

The genes are TRBV6-5 and TRBJ1-2; 9 nucleotides line up with TRBD1. This CDR3 has 13 amino acids. V trimming: 8 bases; J trimming: 7 bases; junction bases outside the gene matches: 8. Germline CDR1 MNHEY, CDR2 SVGAGI. CDR3 sequence reads: CASAGTGIGGYTF. The CDR3 DNA follows: TGTGCCAGCGCAGGGACAGGGATTGGTGGCTACACCTTC.